Following are 10 T cell receptor beta chains from one sample sequenced in a study of OX40 agonist ivuxolimab in advanced cancers. TCRdb's copy holds only in-frame clones and misses some; the assay was immunoSEQ multiplex PCR. Of fewer than 50,000 clones listed, 88% are singletons. The source material was CD4+ or CD8+ T cells sorted from blood, sampled in a trial of the OX40 agonist ivuxolimab. The receptor set was obtained from an adult with an advanced solid tumor such as melanoma, head and neck, liver or kidney cancer.

The chain joins TRBV28 to TRBJ1-6, with D possibly TRBD1 on 5 matching bases. Germline-derived CDR1 and CDR2 are MDHEN and SYDVKM. CDR3 size: 15 residues. The V gene lost 5 bases and the J gene lost 4 bases, with 12 bases spanning the gap. The CDR3 coding sequence is TGTGCCAGCAGTAAGACAGTTGCATATAATTCACCCCTCCACTTT. Translating it yields CASSKTVAYNSPLHF.

The chain uses TRBV4-1 and TRBJ1-6; TRBD1 matches 7 bases. V was clipped by 3 bases and J by 6 bases; unmatched bases: 5. CDR1 MGHRA and CDR2 YSYEKL come from the germline V gene. This CDR3 contains 15 residues. CDR3 nucleotides: TGCGCCAGCAGCCACTCAGGGGGAAGTAATTCACCCCTCCACTTT. It encodes CASSHSGGSNSPLHF.

J is TRBJ2-2 and V is TRBV4-1; tentative D call: TRBD2 (6 bases). Germline CDR1 is MGHRA and CDR2 is YSYEKL. The CDR3 has 15 residues. Trimming removed 2 bases at V and 4 bases at J, with 11 bases between. This CDR3 reads CASSQPAGTTGELFF. CDR3 coding DNA: TGCGCCAGCAGCCAACCTGCGGGGACCACCGGGGAGCTGTTTTTT.

V gene TRBV19 combines with J gene TRBJ1-5; D call uncertain. The germline V and J ends were trimmed by 3 bases and 0 bases, with 9 bases remaining between them. Germline CDR1 reads LNHDA; CDR2 reads SQIVND (reference sequence). The CDR3 loop spans 15 amino acids. In DNA, the CDR3 is TGTGCCAGTAGTATTAAGGATTATAGCAATCAGCCCCAGCATTTT. Translation gives CASSIKDYSNQPQHF.

V usage is TRBV5-1 and J usage is TRBJ2-3; 9 positions match TRBD2. The germline V gene encodes CDR1 SGHRS and CDR2 YFSETQ. The CDR3 is 16 residues long. V was clipped by 7 bases and J by 4 bases; unmatched bases: 13. The CDR3 coding sequence is TGCGCCAGCTCGCCGGTGGGGACTAGCAGCGCAGATACGCAGTATTTT. It specifies CASSPVGTSSADTQYF. The full variable domain, rest sourced from reference TRBV5-1 and TRBJ2-3, is KAGVTQTPRYLIKTRGQQVTLSCSPISGHRSVSWYQQTPGQGLQFLFEYFSETQRNKGNFPGRFSGRQFSNSRSEMNVSTLELGDSALYLCASSPVGTSSADTQYFGPGTRLTVL.

This chain uses TRBV7-9 with TRBJ1-6; D gene ambiguous. Between the trimmed V and J ends, which lost 5 bases and 9 bases, there was a span of 8 bases. This CDR3 has 12 amino acids. Germline CDR1 and CDR2: SEHNR and FQNEAQ (reference sequence). CDR3 bases: TGTGCCAGCAGCGCCGGTGGTTCACCCCTCCACTTT. Translation: CASSAGGSPLHF.

This clone was seen only once. Other DNA variants within this sample encode the same CDR3. The chain recombines TRBV10-3 with TRBJ2-1; TRBD2 matches at 7 bases. The CDR3 is 15 residues long. Losses at the gene ends were 0 bases for V and 3 bases for J; bases not matched to a gene: 2. Germline V gene lookup returns CDR1 ENHRY and CDR2 SYGVKD. CDR3 bases: TGTGCCATCAGTGAGTCAGGGGAGGGCTACAATGAGCAGTTCTTC. Its translation: CAISESGEGYNEQFF.

This clone was seen a single time. This chain joins TRBV4-3 and TRBJ2-2; D is ambiguous. From germline, CDR1 is LGHNA and CDR2 YSLEER. CDR3 length: 14 residues. The V gene lost 0 bases and the J gene lost 6 bases, with 8 bases spanning the gap. The CDR3 region is CASSQEVAAGELFF. CDR3 nucleotide sequence: TGCGCCAGCAGCCAAGAAGTTGCAGCCGGGGAGCTGTTTTTT.

V gene TRBV19 combines with J gene TRBJ2-3, with TRBD2 matching 8 bases. This CDR3 region has 15 residues. Germline loops: CDR1 LNHDA, CDR2 SQIVND (reference sequence). Trimming took 10 bases from V and 2 from J; bases not matched to a gene: 11. The CDR3 nucleotides are TGTGCCATTGGGGGGGCGGGAGGATCCACAGATACGCAGTATTTT. This gives the protein CAIGGAGGSTDTQYF.

This clone was seen only a few times. The J gene is TRBJ1-6, the V gene TRBV6-5, with D possibly being TRBD1 (5 bases). The germline V gene has CDR1 MNHEY and CDR2 SVGAGI. Deletions cut 6 bases from V and 9 bases from J, with 12 bases between. There are 13 residues in the CDR3. CDR3 amino acids: CASRRDGGSPLHF. The CDR3 DNA reads TGTGCCAGCAGGCGGGACGGTGGTTCACCCCTCCACTTT.